Listed below are T cell receptor beta chains from one sample, sequenced in a study of a mutant IDH1 vaccine in newly diagnosed glioma. Sequenced by immunoSEQ multiplex PCR; TCRdb stores in-frame clones only, minus some. The sample gives more than 55,000 clones, approximately 81% of which show up once; roughly 4% is in the top ten. No cognate antigen is known for these TCRs. Source: PBMCs, taken from a glioma patient whose treatment included an IDH1 peptide vaccine. These receptors were obtained from a man in his thirties or forties with glioma. The CDR3 runs from the conserved cysteine through the conserved F or W. The D gene is left open where the match is weak. Clone size appears in some rows only: once, few, many, or a class for an expanded clone.

abundance	v_gene	j_gene	d_gene	CDR3nt	CDR3aa
.	TRBV13	TRBJ2-7	.	TGTGCCAGCAGCCCCCGGCCGGAGTCTGATTACCCCTACGAGCAGTACTTC	CASSPRPESDYPYEQYF
.	TRBV21-1	TRBJ1-6	.	TGTGCCAGCAGCAAAACCGGCCCACCAGGGGGCCATTCTGTCTCCAGCTATAATTCACCCCTCCACTTT	CASSKTGPPGGHSVSSYNSPLHF
.	TRBV7-6	TRBJ1-6	.	TGTGCCAGCAGCTTATGGGAGGGGCCAGATTCACCCCTCCACTTT	CASSLWEGPDSPLHF
.	TRBV6-6	TRBJ2-1	TRBD2	TGTGCCAGCAGTCCTGGAGCGGGGGGGCCGGTCAATGAGCAGTTCTTC	CASSPGAGGPVNEQFF
.	TRBV9	TRBJ2-2	TRBD1	TGTGCCAGCAGCGCCCAATCGGGAAAGGGGGCGAGAACCGGGGAGCTGTTTTTT	CASSAQSGKGARTGELFF
.	TRBV18	TRBJ2-5	TRBD2	TGTGCCAGCTCAGGATATCGGCTAGCGGGGGAGCAAGAGACCCAGTACTTC	CASSGYRLAGEQETQYF
.	TRBV5-1	TRBJ2-2	.	TGCGCCAGCAGCCCCCGGAGTCCTGCTGGCACCGGGGAGCTGTTTTTT	CASSPRSPAGTGELFF
.	TRBV19	TRBJ1-2	TRBD1	TGTGCCAGTAGTACCTCCCCGGGACAGGGCTATGGCTACACCTTC	CASSTSPGQGYGYTF
few	TRBV4-2	TRBJ1-6	.	TGTGCCAGCAGCCACCTTCAAGGGGGTGGTTCACCCCTCCACTTT	CASSHLQGGGSPLHF
.	TRBV7-9	TRBJ2-7	.	TGTGCCAGCAGTTCACAGGGATCCGGCTCCTACGAGCAGTACTTC	CASSSQGSGSYEQYF
.	TRBV4-1	TRBJ1-1	.	TGCGCCAGCAGCCAAGAACGAAGGGCGGCTGAAGCTTTCTTT	CASSQERRAAEAFF
.	TRBV7-8	TRBJ2-5	.	TGTGCCAGCAGCTTAGAGTCAGGGTTCCAAGAGACCCAGTACTTC	CASSLESGFQETQYF
.	TRBV7-2	TRBJ1-6	.	TGTGCCAGCAGGCCGTTGAATTCACCCCTCCACTTT	CASRPLNSPLHF
.	TRBV2	TRBJ2-7	.	TGTGCCAGCAGAGGCGGGCAGAGCTCCTACGAGCAGTACTTC	CASRGGQSSYEQYF
.	TRBV19	TRBJ2-7	TRBD2	TGTGCCAGTAGTGCACCGGGACTAGCAGGCGAGCAGTACTTC	CASSAPGLAGEQYF
once	TRBV6-1	TRBJ2-5	TRBD2	TGTGCCAGCAGTGAAGGAGGCAGCGGGGGGGTGTCAGAGACCCAGTACTTC	CASSEGGSGGVSETQYF
.	TRBV10-2	TRBJ2-6	.	TGCGCCAGCAGAGACAGGTCCCCATACTCTGGGGCCAACGTCCTGACTTTC	CASRDRSPYSGANVLTF
.	TRBV5-5	TRBJ2-1	.	TGTGCCAGCAGCGCCGGGACAAGTTGGTTCTTC	CASSAGTSWFF
.	TRBV2	TRBJ2-2	.	TGTGCCAGCAGGGGGGGTCAGAACACCGGGGAGCTGTTTTTT	CASRGGQNTGELFF
once	TRBV10-3	TRBJ2-7	.	TGTGCCATCAGTTCGTTGGAACAGAATACTTCCTACGAGCAGTACTTC	CAISSLEQNTSYEQYF
.	TRBV18	TRBJ2-7	.	TGTGCCAGCTCACCGGACGGAAACGAGCAGTACTTC	CASSPDGNEQYF